These 7 T cell receptor beta chains were sequenced from one sample in a study of cytomegalovirus exposure and HLA in healthy donors. It was with 60 Vbeta and 13 Jbeta primers that the PCR ran. Sequencing was performed with immunoSEQ multiplex PCR; in TCRdb, only in-frame clones are kept and a portion is missing. The data show more than 95,000 clones, with more than 75% seen just once and roughly 13% held by the top ten. The sample comprised PBMCs. These receptors were collected from a woman aged 60-75 years in good health and CMV-seropositive.

The chain has TRBV5-4 and TRBJ1-1; D unresolved. V was cut by 3 bases and J by 0 bases, with 6 bases left in between. Germline CDR1 is SGHNT and CDR2 is YYREEE (reference sequence). This CDR3 region has 13 residues. The CDR3 is CASSSSLNTEAFF. CDR3 nucleotides: TGTGCCAGCAGCTCGAGCTTGAACACTGAAGCTTTCTTT.

The chain is built from TRBV5-4 and TRBJ2-2; the D gene is possibly TRBD1 (6 bases). In germline, CDR1 is SGHNT, CDR2 YYREEE (reference sequence). The CDR3 has 16 amino acids. V was shortened by 0 bases and J by 2 bases, with 11 bases between the two germline ends. The chain's CDR3 is CASSLGQDVNTGELFF. CDR3 coding DNA: TGTGCCAGCAGCTTGGGACAGGACGTCAACACCGGGGAGCTGTTTTTT.

V gene TRBV25-1 combines with J gene TRBJ1-1; 10 bases line up with TRBD1. J lost 7 bases, V lost 2 bases, and 7 bases had no gene match. Germline CDR1 and CDR2: MGHDK and SYGVNS. The length of the CDR3 is 15 residues. The CDR3 coding sequence is TGTGCCAGCAGTGAAGCGGGACAGGGGTTTGGTGAAGCTTTCTTT. It is translated as CASSEAGQGFGEAFF.

The rearrangement uses TRBV25-1 and TRBJ1-2, with D uncertain. The V end lost 2 bases, the J end lost 6 bases, and 7 bases lay between the germline ends. Germline V gene lookup returns CDR1 MGHDK and CDR2 SYGVNS. This CDR3 has 12 amino acids. The CDR3 region has the DNA TGTGCCAGCAGTGAAGGTAGAAATGGCTACACCTTC. Its protein product is CASSEGRNGYTF.

This clone was recorded only once. CDR3 in amino acids: CASRTGGHINTIYF. The CDR3 DNA is TGTGCCAGTAGGACAGGGGGCCATATCAACACCATATATTTT. The chain carries TRBV6-6 and TRBJ1-3; 11 bases are shared with TRBD1. V gave up 9 bases and J gave up 7 bases; unmatched junction bases: 8. Germline V lookup: CDR1 MNHNY, CDR2 SVGAGI (reference sequence). The CDR3 totals 14 residues.

This chain uses TRBV7-2 with TRBJ2-3; D is possibly TRBD1 (6 bases). CDR1 and CDR2 (germline): SGHTA, FQGNSA. This CDR3 has 14 amino acids. Trimming took off 8 bases at V and 2 bases at J, with 14 bases between the two ends. The DNA of the CDR3 is TGTGCCAGCGCCAGGGGAGAGACCACAGATACGCAGTATTTT. Protein product: CASARGETTDTQYF.

This clone is a singleton in its sample. The chain recombines TRBV5-1 with TRBJ2-3; 9 nucleotides agree with TRBD2. Looked up from germline, CDR1 is SGHRS and CDR2 is YFSETQ. There are 15 residues in the CDR3. V shed 6 bases and J 1 base; nucleotides not matched to a gene: 6. The CDR3 DNA sequence: TGCGCCAGCAACGTTCGCGGGGGGGGCACAGATACGCAGTATTTT. It codes for CASNVRGGGTDTQYF.